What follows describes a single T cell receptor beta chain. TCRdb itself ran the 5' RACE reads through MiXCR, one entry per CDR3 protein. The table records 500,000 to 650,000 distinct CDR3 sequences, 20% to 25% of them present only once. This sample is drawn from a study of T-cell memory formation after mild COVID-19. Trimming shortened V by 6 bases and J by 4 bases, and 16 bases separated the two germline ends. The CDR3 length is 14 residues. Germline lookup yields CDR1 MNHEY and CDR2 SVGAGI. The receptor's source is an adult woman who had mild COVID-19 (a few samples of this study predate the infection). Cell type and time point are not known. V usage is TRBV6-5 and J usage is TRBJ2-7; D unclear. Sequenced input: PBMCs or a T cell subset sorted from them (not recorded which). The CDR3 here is CASRRPGSRYEQYF. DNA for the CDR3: TGTGCCAGCAGACGCCCCGGGTCCCGGTACGAGCAGTACTTC.